Listed here are 11 T cell receptor beta chains from one sample, sequenced in a study of blood T cell repertoires in COVID-19. Clones were sequenced by immunoSEQ multiplex PCR, and TCRdb holds only the in-frame ones, with some missing. There are some 60,000 clones in the sample; 65% to 90% occur only once, and 25% to 30% lies in the top ten. Sequenced material: peripheral blood. Receptor source: an elderly woman with active or convalescent COVID-19.

This chain uses TRBV5-4 with TRBJ2-7; no firm D call. This CDR3 is 14 amino acids long. V lost 6 bases to trimming and J lost 3 bases, with 16 bases between them. Germline assignment: CDR1 SGHNT and CDR2 YYREEE (reference sequence). CDR3 amino acids: CASKWAGDNYEQYF. CDR3 in DNA: TGTGCCAGCAAATGGGCAGGCGATAACTACGAGCAGTACTTC.

The chain links TRBV5-4 to TRBJ1-2; perhaps TRBD1 as D (5 bases). The CDR3 length is 13 residues. Trimming removed 5 bases at V and 0 bases at J, with 8 bases between. Germline values: CDR1 SGHNT, CDR2 YYREEE (reference sequence). The CDR3 region is CASSSGANYGYTF. CDR3 sequence (DNA): TGTGCCAGCAGTTCGGGGGCTAACTATGGCTACACCTTC.

This clone was observed a handful of times. CDR3 loop: CASSLEMNTEAFF. CDR3 nucleotides: TGTGCCAGCTCACTCGAGATGAACACTGAAGCTTTCTTT. The chain carries TRBV18 and TRBJ1-1; D gene unclear. Germline CDR1 and CDR2: KGHSH and LQKENI. V gave up 4 bases and J gave up 0 bases, with 6 bases separating them. This CDR3 contains 13 residues.

The chain recombines TRBV9 with TRBJ1-5, with 9 nucleotides matching TRBD1. The CDR3 consists of 15 residues. Germline assignment: CDR1 SGDLS and CDR2 YYNGEE. With 3 bases clipped from V and 4 bases from J, the junction kept 5 bases outside the gene matches. CDR3 DNA: TGTGCCAGCAGCGCGGGACAGGGAGAGAATCAGCCCCAGCATTTT. Translated, it gives CASSAGQGENQPQHF.

The V and J genes are TRBV13 and TRBJ2-1; tentatively, D is TRBD1 (6 bases). V was trimmed by 5 bases and J by 5 bases, leaving 19 bases between them. Germline V lookup: CDR1 PRHDT, CDR2 FYEKMQ (reference sequence). The CDR3 consists of 16 residues. CDR3 protein: CASSPQTGWANNEQFF. The DNA of the CDR3 is TGTGCCAGCAGCCCACAGACAGGTTGGGCGAACAATGAGCAGTTCTTC.

The V gene is TRBV5-6, the J gene TRBJ2-2; the match to TRBD1 covers 9 bases. V was pared by 4 bases and J by 7 bases, with 8 bases of the junction left unmatched. In germline, CDR1 is SGHDT, CDR2 YYEEEE. CDR3 length: 15 residues. This chain's CDR3 is CASSGRDRANGELFF. DNA for the CDR3: TGTGCCAGCAGCGGCCGGGACAGGGCGAACGGGGAGCTGTTTTTT.

The V call is TRBV7-2, the J call TRBJ2-6; possible D gene TRBD2, 6 bases. Germline-derived CDR1 and CDR2 are SGHTA and FQGNSA. V lost 4 bases to trimming and J lost 0 bases, with 19 bases between them. This CDR3 spans 19 amino acids. In DNA, the CDR3 is TGTGCCAGCAGCTCGTCGGGACTCCCCCTAGACTCTGGGGCCAACGTCCTGACTTTC. Translating it yields CASSSSGLPLDSGANVLTF.

The rearrangement uses TRBV6-4 and TRBJ1-6, with a tentative D call TRBD1 (5 bases). The CDR3 totals 16 residues. Germline V lookup: CDR1 MRHNA, CDR2 SNTAGT. V was cut by 6 bases and J by 4 bases, with 16 bases left in between. The CDR3 spells CASREQAGLYNSPLHF. The CDR3 DNA is TGTGCCAGCAGGGAACAGGCGGGGTTGTATAATTCACCCCTCCACTTT.

The gene calls are TRBV14 and TRBJ1-6; D is possibly TRBD1 (5 bases). This CDR3 spans 17 amino acids. The germline V gene has CDR1 SGHDN and CDR2 FVKESK. Trimming took 1 base from V and 6 from J, leaving 16 bases between them. The CDR3 sequence: CASSQVGGGRGNSPLHF. CDR3 in DNA: TGTGCCAGCAGCCAAGTTGGGGGGGGTAGGGGTAATTCACCCCTCCACTTT.

This sequence joins TRBV29-1 and TRBJ1-6; tentatively, D is TRBD1 (6 bases). Germline V gives CDR1 SQVTM, CDR2 ANQGSEA. The CDR3 contains 13 residues. V lost 5 bases to trimming and J lost 5 bases, with 10 bases between them. The CDR3 sequence: CSVRDTDNSPLHF. Written as DNA, the CDR3 is TGCAGCGTTCGGGACACGGATAATTCACCCCTCCACTTT.

This chain joins TRBV10-2 and TRBJ1-1; no definite D call. Trimming shortened V by 3 bases and J by 6 bases, and 14 bases separated the two germline ends. Germline values: CDR1 WSHSY, CDR2 SAAADI. The CDR3 runs to 14 residues. CDR3 DNA sequence: TGCGCCAGCAGTGAAAGGATCGGGATCGCTGAAGCTTTCTTT. Amino acids: CASSERIGIAEAFF.